A selection of T cell receptor beta chains follows, all from one sample in a study of cytomegalovirus exposure and HLA in healthy donors. Some clones are missing from TCRdb's copy, which holds only in-frame ones; the method was immunoSEQ multiplex PCR. The sample has about 200,000 clones, just over 75% seen once. Sequenced: PBMCs. These receptors were taken from a man under 40 in good health and CMV-seronegative. The CDR3 runs from the conserved cysteine through the conserved F or W. The order of the fields is V gene, D gene, CDR3 protein. D genes are given only for firm matches.

v_gene: TRBV7-9; d_gene: .; CDR3aa: CASSLGALNTEAFF
v_gene: TRBV19; d_gene: .; CDR3aa: CASMRQLSYEQYF
v_gene: TRBV2; d_gene: .; CDR3aa: CASWRGGTNEKLFF
v_gene: TRBV6-5; d_gene: .; CDR3aa: CASSFVRENTGELFF
v_gene: TRBV27; d_gene: .; CDR3aa: CASSPGPGRSGNTIYF
v_gene: TRBV30; d_gene: TRBD1; CDR3aa: CAWSDPGQGYRQPQHF
v_gene: TRBV6-5; d_gene: .; CDR3aa: CASSRRASNQPQHF
v_gene: TRBV5-1; d_gene: TRBD1; CDR3aa: CASSSATGTESYEQYF
v_gene: TRBV6-5; d_gene: .; CDR3aa: CASSPTGSNEKLFF
v_gene: TRBV6-6; d_gene: .; CDR3aa: CASSPGLGFGNTIYF
v_gene: TRBV5-4; d_gene: .; CDR3aa: CASSLGTSLNGEQYF
v_gene: TRBV7-9; d_gene: TRBD1; CDR3aa: CASSSDRGLYEQYF
v_gene: TRBV28; d_gene: TRBD2; CDR3aa: CARILAGGSYNEQFF
v_gene: TRBV29-1; d_gene: .; CDR3aa: CSVATSGTSHEKLFF
v_gene: TRBV4-1; d_gene: TRBD1; CDR3aa: CASSQGRDRVYEQYF
v_gene: TRBV5-4; d_gene: TRBD2; CDR3aa: CASSLSRGSHYGELFF
v_gene: TRBV28; d_gene: TRBD1; CDR3aa: CASSDNWDRGHNQPQHF
v_gene: TRBV6-4; d_gene: TRBD2; CDR3aa: CASSDISGSVDTQYF
v_gene: TRBV2; d_gene: .; CDR3aa: CASREDGYGYTF
v_gene: TRBV5-6; d_gene: TRBD1; CDR3aa: CASSPRQGLEEKLFF
v_gene: TRBV5-6; d_gene: TRBD2; CDR3aa: CASSLPGSGRGGFF
v_gene: TRBV10-3; d_gene: .; CDR3aa: CAISESSRYEQYF
v_gene: TRBV4-1; d_gene: .; CDR3aa: CASSQGTGVSGYTF
v_gene: TRBV11-2; d_gene: TRBD2; CDR3aa: CASSPPIRTSAYNEQFF
v_gene: TRBV15; d_gene: .; CDR3aa: CATSRTGLGANVLTF
v_gene: TRBV30; d_gene: .; CDR3aa: CAWSKGTVEQYF
v_gene: TRBV11-2; d_gene: TRBD2; CDR3aa: CASSSRLGGGGLTDTQYF
v_gene: TRBV5-1; d_gene: .; CDR3aa: CASSLVMSEETQYF
v_gene: TRBV2; d_gene: TRBD2; CDR3aa: CASSLRTSGGTDTQYF